The 2 T cell receptor beta chains below all came from one sample that was sequenced in a study of early T cells in non-severe SARS-CoV-2 infection. MiXCR, run by TCRdb on the 5' RACE reads, gives a single entry per CDR3 protein. The table has roughly 52,000 distinct CDR3 sequences, around 6.6% seen once. The material was whole blood, obtained at baseline. The receptors were gathered from an adult who was a healthcare worker with PCR-confirmed SARS-CoV-2 infection or an uninfected control (not recorded which).

The J gene is TRBJ2-1, the V gene TRBV28; TRBD2 agrees at 7 bases. Trimming took 2 bases from V and 5 from J; bases not matched to a gene: 9. CDR3 length: 16 amino acids. Germline V gene data show CDR1 as MDHEN and CDR2 as SYDVKM. In nucleotides, the CDR3 is TGTGCCAGCAGTTTAAAGCGGGGCCTACTAAACAATGAGCAGTTCTTC. This codes for CASSLKRGLLNNEQFF. Filled out from reference TRBV28 and TRBJ2-1, the complete variable domain reads DVKVTQSSRYLVKRTGEKVFLECVQDMDHENMFWYRQDPGLGLRLIYFSYDVKMKEKGDIPEGYSVSREKKERFSLILESASTNQTSMYLCASSLKRGLLNNEQFFGPGTRLTVL.

This clonotype was picked up a small number of times. The chain combines TRBV6-6 with TRBJ2-1, with 10 bases that match TRBD2. V was pared by 6 bases and J by 9 bases, with 11 bases of the junction left unmatched. CDR1 is MNHNY, CDR2 SVGAGI, per germline (reference sequence). The CDR3 is 15 residues long. The CDR3 DNA reads TGTGCCAGCAGCAACGGAGCGGGGGGGCCCGGTGAGCAGTTCTTC. It yields the protein CASSNGAGGPGEQFF.